The present entry profiles one T cell receptor (beta chain) with its context. This sample was included in a study of blood T cell repertoires in COVID-19. As for the study in general: Acute and convalescent COVID-19 samples came from the United States, Italy and Spain.

The authors' processing: Amplified reference gene primers provided the basis for estimating nucleated cell counts. Only in-frame clones appear in the TCRdb table, and some are missing; sequencing was by immunoSEQ multiplex PCR. The V and J calls and the clone size are those of that table, but D and trimming were determined from the DNA. The sample records tens of thousands of clones, 70% to 90% being singletons. In germline, CDR1 is SGHVS, CDR2 FQNEAQ. V dropped 1 base and J dropped 1; count of bases not matched to a gene: 0. The CDR3 has 15 residues. This clonotype was obtained from a human donor in a cohort sampled during active COVID-19. The rearrangement uses TRBV7-8 and TRBJ1-5, with TRBD1 identical over 8 bases. Sequenced: peripheral blood. This chain's CDR3 is CASSLGQGSNQPQHF. The CDR3 coding sequence is TGTGCCAGCAGCTTAGGACAGGGGAGCAATCAGCCCCAGCATTTT.